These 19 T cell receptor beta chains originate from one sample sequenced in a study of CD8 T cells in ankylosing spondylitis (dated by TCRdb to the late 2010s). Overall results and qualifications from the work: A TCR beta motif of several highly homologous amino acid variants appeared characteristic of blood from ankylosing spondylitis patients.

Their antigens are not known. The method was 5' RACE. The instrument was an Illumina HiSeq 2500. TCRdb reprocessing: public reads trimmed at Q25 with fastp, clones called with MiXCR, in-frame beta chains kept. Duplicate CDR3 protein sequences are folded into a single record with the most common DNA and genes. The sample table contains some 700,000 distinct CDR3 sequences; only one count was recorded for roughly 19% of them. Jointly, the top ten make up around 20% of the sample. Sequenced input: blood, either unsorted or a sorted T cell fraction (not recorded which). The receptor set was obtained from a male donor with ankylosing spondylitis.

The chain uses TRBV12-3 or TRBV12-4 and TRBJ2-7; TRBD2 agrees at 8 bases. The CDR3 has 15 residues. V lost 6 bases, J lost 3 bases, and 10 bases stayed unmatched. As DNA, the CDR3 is TGTGCCAGCAGCTATGATCCGGGACTAGGCTACGAGCAGTACTTC. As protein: CASSYDPGLGYEQYF.

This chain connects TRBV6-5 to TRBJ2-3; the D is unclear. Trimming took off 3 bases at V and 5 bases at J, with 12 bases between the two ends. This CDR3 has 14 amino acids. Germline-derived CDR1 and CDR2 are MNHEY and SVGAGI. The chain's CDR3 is CASSYNSHRDTQYF. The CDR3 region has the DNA TGTGCCAGCAGTTATAACAGCCACCGAGATACGCAGTATTTT.

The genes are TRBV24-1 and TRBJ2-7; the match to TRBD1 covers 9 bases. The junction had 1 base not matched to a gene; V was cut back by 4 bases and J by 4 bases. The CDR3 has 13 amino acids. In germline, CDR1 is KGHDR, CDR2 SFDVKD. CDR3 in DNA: TGTGCCACCAGTGAAGGGACAGGGTACGAGCAGTACTTC. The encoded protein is CATSEGTGYEQYF.

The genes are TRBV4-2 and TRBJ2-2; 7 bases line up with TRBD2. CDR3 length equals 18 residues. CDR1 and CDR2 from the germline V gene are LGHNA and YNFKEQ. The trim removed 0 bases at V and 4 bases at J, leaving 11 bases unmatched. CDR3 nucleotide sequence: TGTGCCAGCAGCCAAGAGCCCCTAGCGGAGGGCCTCACCGGGGAGCTGTTTTTT. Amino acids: CASSQEPLAEGLTGELFF.

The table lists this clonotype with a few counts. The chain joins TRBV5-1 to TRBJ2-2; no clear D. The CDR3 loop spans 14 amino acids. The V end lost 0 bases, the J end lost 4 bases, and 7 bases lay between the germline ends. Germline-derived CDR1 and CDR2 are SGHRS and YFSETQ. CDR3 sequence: CASSLDGPTGELFF. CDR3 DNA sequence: TGCGCCAGCAGCTTGGATGGGCCCACCGGGGAGCTGTTTTTT.

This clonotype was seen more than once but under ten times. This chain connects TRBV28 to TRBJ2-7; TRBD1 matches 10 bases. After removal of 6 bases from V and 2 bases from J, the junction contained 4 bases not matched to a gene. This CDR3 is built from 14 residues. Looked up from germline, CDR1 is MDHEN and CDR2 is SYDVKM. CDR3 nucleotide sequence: TGTGCCAGCAGGGAGACAGGGGGCCCCTACGAGCAGTACTTC. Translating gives CASRETGGPYEQYF.

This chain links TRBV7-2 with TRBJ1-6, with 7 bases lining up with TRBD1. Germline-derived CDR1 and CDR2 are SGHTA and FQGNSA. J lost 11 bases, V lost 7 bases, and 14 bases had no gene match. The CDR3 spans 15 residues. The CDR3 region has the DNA TGTGCCAGCACCCACTCCGACAGGGAGATTGCACCCCTCCACTTT. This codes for CASTHSDREIAPLHF. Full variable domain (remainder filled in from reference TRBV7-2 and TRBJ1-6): GAGVSQSPSNKVTEKGKDVELRCDPISGHTALYWYRQSLGQGLEFLIYFQGNSAPDKSGLPSDRFSAERTGGSVSTLTIQRTQQEDSAVYLCASTHSDREIAPLHFGNGTRLTVT.

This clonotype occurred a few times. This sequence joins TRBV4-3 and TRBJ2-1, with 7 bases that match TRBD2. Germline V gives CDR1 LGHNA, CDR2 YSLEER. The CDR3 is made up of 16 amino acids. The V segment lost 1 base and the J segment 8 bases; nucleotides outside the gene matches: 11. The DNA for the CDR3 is TGCGCCAGCAGCCAAGCACTTGCGGGAGAGAGGCATGAGCAGTTCTTC. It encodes CASSQALAGERHEQFF.

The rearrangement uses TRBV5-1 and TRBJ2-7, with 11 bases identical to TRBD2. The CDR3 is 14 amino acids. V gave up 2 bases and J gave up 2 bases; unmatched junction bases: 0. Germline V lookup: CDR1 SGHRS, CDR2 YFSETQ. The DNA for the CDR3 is TGCGCCAGCAGCTTTAGCGGGGGGGCCTACGAGCAGTACTTC. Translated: CASSFSGGAYEQYF.

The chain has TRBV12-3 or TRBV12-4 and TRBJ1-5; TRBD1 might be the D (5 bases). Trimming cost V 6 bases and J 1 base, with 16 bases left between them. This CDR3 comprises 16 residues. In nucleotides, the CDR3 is TGTGCCAGCAGCGTAGCGGGGCCAGGAAGCAATCAGCCCCAGCATTTT. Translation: CASSVAGPGSNQPQHF.

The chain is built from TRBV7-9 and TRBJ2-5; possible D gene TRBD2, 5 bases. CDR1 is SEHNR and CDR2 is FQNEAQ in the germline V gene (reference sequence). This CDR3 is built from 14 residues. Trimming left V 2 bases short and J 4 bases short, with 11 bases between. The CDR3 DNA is TGTGCCAGCAGCTTACTAATAGAGGGAGAGACCCAGTACTTC. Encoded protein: CASSLLIEGETQYF.

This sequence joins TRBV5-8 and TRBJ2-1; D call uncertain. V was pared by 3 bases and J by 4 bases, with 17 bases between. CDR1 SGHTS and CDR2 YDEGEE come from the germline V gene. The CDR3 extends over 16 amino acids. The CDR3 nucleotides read TGTGCCAGCAGCTCTGGAGTCAAGGTGCTATACAATGAGCAGTTCTTC. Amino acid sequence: CASSSGVKVLYNEQFF.

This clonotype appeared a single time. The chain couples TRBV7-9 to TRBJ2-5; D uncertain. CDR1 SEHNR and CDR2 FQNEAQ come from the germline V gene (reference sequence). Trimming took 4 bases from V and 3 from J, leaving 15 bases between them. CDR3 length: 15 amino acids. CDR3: CASSSQLNSEETQYF. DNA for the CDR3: TGTGCCAGCAGCTCCCAATTGAACAGTGAAGAGACCCAGTACTTC.

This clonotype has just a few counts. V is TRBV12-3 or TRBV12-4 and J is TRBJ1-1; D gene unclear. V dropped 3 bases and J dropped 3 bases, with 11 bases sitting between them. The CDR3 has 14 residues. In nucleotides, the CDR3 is TGTGCCAGCAGTTTTGAGACTCGGGACACTGAAGCTTTCTTT. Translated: CASSFETRDTEAFF.

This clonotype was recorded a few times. The CDR3 nucleotides read TGTGCCATCAGTGATCCGGGACTAGCGGGAGGATCAGGAGGAGAGACCCAGTACTTC. Its translation is CAISDPGLAGGSGGETQYF. The chain combines TRBV10-3 with TRBJ2-5, with 15 nucleotides matching TRBD2. V lost 3 bases to trimming and J lost 4 bases; unmatched junction nucleotides: 12. Germline V gene data show CDR1 as ENHRY and CDR2 as SYGVKD. The CDR3 covers 19 residues.

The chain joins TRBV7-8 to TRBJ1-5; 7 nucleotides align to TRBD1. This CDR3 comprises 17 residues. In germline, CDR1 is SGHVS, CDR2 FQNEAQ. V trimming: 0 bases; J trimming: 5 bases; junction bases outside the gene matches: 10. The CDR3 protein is CASSLAESGGDDQPQHF. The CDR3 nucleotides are TGTGCCAGCAGCTTAGCGGAGTCAGGGGGAGATGATCAGCCCCAGCATTTT.

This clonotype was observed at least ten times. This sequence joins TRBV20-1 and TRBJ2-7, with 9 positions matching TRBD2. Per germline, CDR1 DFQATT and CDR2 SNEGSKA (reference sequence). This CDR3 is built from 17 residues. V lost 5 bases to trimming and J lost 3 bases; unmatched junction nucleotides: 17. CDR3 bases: TGCAGTGCTTCCCTAGCGGGGCGATCTAGCGTCAACTACGAGCAGTACTTC. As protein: CSASLAGRSSVNYEQYF.

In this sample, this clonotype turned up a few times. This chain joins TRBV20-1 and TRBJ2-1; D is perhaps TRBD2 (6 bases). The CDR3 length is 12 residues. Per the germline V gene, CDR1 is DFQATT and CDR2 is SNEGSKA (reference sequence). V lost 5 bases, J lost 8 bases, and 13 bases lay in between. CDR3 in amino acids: CSAFGVADEQFF. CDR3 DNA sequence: TGCAGTGCTTTCGGGGTAGCGGATGAGCAGTTCTTC.

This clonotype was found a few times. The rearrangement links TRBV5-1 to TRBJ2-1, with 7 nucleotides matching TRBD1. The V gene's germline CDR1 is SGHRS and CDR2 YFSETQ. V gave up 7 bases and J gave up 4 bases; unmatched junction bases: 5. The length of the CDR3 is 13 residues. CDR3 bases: TGCGCCAGCTGCCAGGGGGATTACAATGAGCAGTTCTTC. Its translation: CASCQGDYNEQFF.